A single sample gave rise to the 21 T cell receptor beta chains below, sequenced in a study of T cells in Graves' hyperthyroidism and ophthalmopathy. Researchers amplified the TCR beta CDR3 regions from RNA transcripts. RT-PCR in the first round (using the HTBI primer set) targeted the TCR CDR3. TCRdb re-analysed the multiplex PCR reads in MiXCR, keeping a single row per CDR3 protein. The sample records 640,000 or so distinct CDR3 sequences, about 15% being singletons. Input material: blood. The receptors shown here come from a woman aged 40 to 50 with Graves' ophthalmopathy.

Worth noting for this clonotype: A much larger clone is a single base away; this may be a read error. V usage is TRBV18 and J usage is TRBJ1-2, with D possibly being TRBD1 (5 bases). V shed 3 bases and J shed 6 bases, with 17 bases lying between them. The CDR3 extends over 15 amino acids. Germline assignment: CDR1 KGHSH and CDR2 LQKENI. CDR3 loop: CASSPGKGIENGYTF. Here the CDR3 DNA reads TGTGCCAGCTCACCTGGCAAGGGGATCGAGAATGGCTACACCTTC.

The chain recombines TRBV27 with TRBJ2-5, with 7 bases aligning to TRBD2. V gave up 7 bases and J gave up 1 base; unmatched junction bases: 12. Per the germline V gene, CDR1 is MNHEY and CDR2 is SMNVEV (reference sequence). The CDR3 has 16 residues. CDR3 nucleotides: TGTGCCAGCAATTCCGTCGGGGGGAGGGCCCAAGAGACCCAGTACTTC. This sequence encodes CASNSVGGRAQETQYF.

Ten or more counts support this clonotype. The rearrangement joins TRBV28 to TRBJ2-5; D gene ambiguous. V gave up 8 bases and J gave up 3 bases, with 10 bases separating them. The germline V gene has CDR1 MDHEN and CDR2 SYDVKM. The CDR3 has 12 residues. The CDR3 spells CASVGGKETQYF. The CDR3 nucleotides read TGTGCCAGCGTGGGCGGAAAAGAGACCCAGTACTTC.

This clonotype was counted many times. This chain connects TRBV6-1 to TRBJ2-7; possibly TRBD1 for D (5 bases). The V end was cut by 7 bases, the J end by 5 bases, with 12 bases between. The CDR3 consists of 12 residues. Germline CDR1 MNHNS, CDR2 SASEGT. The CDR3 sequence is CASNQQENEQYF. The CDR3 DNA follows: TGTGCCAGCAACCAACAGGAAAACGAGCAGTACTTC.

This clonotype was picked up many times. The V call is TRBV24-1, the J call TRBJ2-3; the D gene is possibly TRBD1 (6 bases). Germline V gene lookup returns CDR1 KGHDR and CDR2 SFDVKD. This CDR3 is 15 amino acids long. Trimming took 0 bases from V and 5 from J, leaving 11 bases between them. This CDR3 reads CATSDLQQGLDTQYF. In DNA, the CDR3 is TGTGCCACCAGTGATTTGCAACAGGGTTTAGATACGCAGTATTTT.

This clonotype was found a few times. The chain recombines TRBV10-3 with TRBJ2-5; D is unresolved. Germline V lookup: CDR1 ENHRY, CDR2 SYGVKD. Trimming cost V 4 bases and J 3 bases, with 9 bases left between them. The CDR3 totals 13 residues. The CDR3 bases are TGTGCCATCAGTGTGGGCACAGAAGAGACCCAGTACTTC. This translates into CAISVGTEETQYF.

Ten or more counts support this clonotype. V gene TRBV12-3 or TRBV12-4 combines with J gene TRBJ2-7, with D perhaps matching TRBD1 or TRBD2 (5 bases each). The V and J ends lost 3 bases and 3 bases respectively, with 12 bases between them. The CDR3 loop spans 14 amino acids. As DNA, the CDR3 is TGTGCCAGCAGTTTGGGGACGGAGAACTACGAGCAGTACTTC. Translation: CASSLGTENYEQYF.

The rearrangement joins TRBV6-1 to TRBJ1-2; 7 bases are a match to TRBD1. The germline gives CDR1 MNHNS, CDR2 SASEGT. The CDR3 contains 14 residues. V trimming: 2 bases; J trimming: 7 bases; junction bases outside the gene matches: 7. The CDR3 loop reads CASSELSGGRGYTF. The CDR3 DNA follows: TGTGCCAGCAGTGAACTGTCAGGGGGTCGTGGCTACACCTTC.

This chain uses TRBV5-1 with TRBJ2-3; D remains unclear. CDR3 length: 13 residues. CDR1 is SGHRS and CDR2 is YFSETQ in the germline V gene. The germline V and J ends were trimmed by 3 bases and 5 bases, with 10 bases remaining between them. The chain's CDR3 is CASSSSWRDTQYF. CDR3 in DNA: TGCGCCAGCAGCTCGTCGTGGAGAGATACGCAGTATTTT.

This clonotype was seen a few times. The rearrangement joins TRBV18 to TRBJ1-2; D remains unclear. Germline V gene lookup returns CDR1 KGHSH and CDR2 LQKENI. Trimming cost V 6 bases and J 6 bases, with 20 bases left between them. The CDR3 loop spans 15 amino acids. For the CDR3, the DNA is TGTGCCAGCTCGGTTAAGGATCCGGGAATGAATGGCTACACCTTC. Amino acid sequence: CASSVKDPGMNGYTF.

A note on this clonotype: This sequence may be a read error, since a much larger clone differs from it by one base. In nucleotides, the CDR3 is TGTACCAACAGCCAGGGGATGCAAGAGACCCAGTACTTC. Translated, it gives CTNSQGMQETQYF. The chain uses TRBV12-3 or TRBV12-4 and TRBJ2-5; D is possibly TRBD1 (6 bases). The CDR3 length is 13 residues.

This clonotype was observed a handful of times. The gene calls are TRBV6-5 and TRBJ1-2; weak D call: TRBD1 (5 bases). Germline CDR1 is MNHEY and CDR2 is SVGAGI. This CDR3 has 14 residues. Deletions cut 2 bases from V and 4 bases from J, with 11 bases between. CDR3 coding DNA: TGTGCCAGCAGTTACGGGGGACCCGGCTATGGCTACACCTTC. Translation gives CASSYGGPGYGYTF.

This clonotype showed up many times. The V call is TRBV6-5, the J call TRBJ2-7; 9 bases are a match to TRBD2. V shed 2 bases, J shed 5 bases, and the junction held 13 bases outside the gene matches. This CDR3 region has 17 residues. CDR1 is MNHEY and CDR2 is SVGAGI in the germline V gene. The CDR3: CASSYGLGASGNDEQYF. DNA of the CDR3: TGTGCCAGCAGTTACGGTCTAGGGGCTAGCGGGAACGACGAGCAGTACTTC.

This clonotype was seen ten or more times. The CDR3 loop is CASSLVYGTKSYEQYF. CDR3 DNA sequence: TGTGCCAGCAGTTTGGTTTACGGGACTAAATCCTACGAGCAGTACTTC. This rearrangement joins TRBV27 to TRBJ2-7; 7 bases match TRBD2. Unmatched junction bases numbered 9, after V lost 3 bases and J lost 1 base. CDR1 MNHEY and CDR2 SMNVEV come from the germline V gene (reference sequence). The CDR3 is made up of 16 amino acids.

The rearrangement links TRBV3-1 to TRBJ1-6, with D maybe TRBD1 (5 bases). Germline V gene data show CDR1 as LGHDT and CDR2 as YNNKEL (reference sequence). V dropped 4 bases and J dropped 6 bases, with 13 bases sitting between them. This CDR3 contains 15 residues. The CDR3 loop reads CASSPAGLGNSPLHF. DNA for the CDR3: TGTGCCAGCAGCCCGGCAGGGCTCGGTAATTCACCCCTCCACTTT.

In its sample, this clonotype was seen a few times. This may be a read error, as it is one base from a much larger clone. The chain joins TRBV12-3 or TRBV12-4 to TRBJ1-2; 7 bases match TRBD1. The CDR3 is 12 amino acids. J lost 8 bases, V lost 3 bases, and 3 bases had no gene match. The CDR3, as DNA: TGTGCCAGCAGTTTGAGGGGGCTCGGCTACACCTTC. Translation gives CASSLRGLGYTF.

This clonotype was detected many times. The V gene is TRBV24-1, the J gene TRBJ2-2; D remains ambiguous. The CDR3 loop spans 15 amino acids. Germline CDR1 reads KGHDR; CDR2 reads SFDVKD. Trimming cost V 3 bases and J 0 bases, with 7 bases left between them. The CDR3 coding sequence is TGTGCCACCAGTGATCTCAACACGAACACCGGGGAGCTGTTTTTT. Protein product: CATSDLNTNTGELFF.

The chain links TRBV7-3 to TRBJ2-5; TRBD2 agrees at 8 bases. This CDR3 is built from 15 residues. V lost 1 base and J lost 5; bases outside the gene matches: 6. CDR1 and CDR2 (germline): SGHTA, FQGTGA. The CDR3 loop is CASSLMVAGMETQYF. CDR3 nucleotide sequence: TGTGCCAGCAGCTTAATGGTAGCGGGAATGGAGACCCAGTACTTC.

This clonotype was detected many times. The genes are TRBV19 and TRBJ2-7, with 7 nucleotides matching TRBD2. Per the germline V gene, CDR1 is LNHDA and CDR2 is SQIVND (reference sequence). CDR3 length equals 16 residues. V was clipped by 5 bases and J by 3 bases; unmatched bases: 13. CDR3 DNA: TGTGCCAGTAGTTCCCCCCCTACGGGAGGAGGCTACGAGCAGTACTTC. As protein: CASSSPPTGGGYEQYF. The complete variable domain, with remaining parts taken from reference TRBV19 and TRBJ2-7, reads DGGITQSPKYLFRKEGQNVTLSCEQNLNHDAMYWYRQDPGQGLRLIYYSQIVNDFQKGDIAEGYSVSREKKESFPLTVTSAQKNPTAFYLCASSSPPTGGGYEQYFGPGTRLTVT.

The sample holds one count of this clonotype. The rearrangement joins TRBV7-9 to TRBJ1-2, with D hard to call. CDR3 length: 13 amino acids. Deletions cut 7 bases from V and 5 bases from J, with 14 bases between. From germline, CDR1 is SEHNR and CDR2 FQNEAQ (reference sequence). The CDR3 region has the DNA TGTGCCAGCACTCCCCGCGGACCATATGGCTACACCTTC. This sequence encodes CASTPRGPYGYTF.

In its sample, this clonotype was seen many times. This may come from a read error, since a much larger clone is one base off. The CDR3 coding sequence is TGTGCCAGCAGTCAAACAGGGTACTATGGCTACACCTTC. Its translation is CASSQTGYYGYTF. This chain links TRBV12-3 or TRBV12-4 with TRBJ1-2, with a tentative D call TRBD1 (6 bases). CDR3 length: 13 residues. Trimming left V 5 bases short and J 3 bases short, with 10 bases between.